One and the same sample provided the 26 T cell receptor beta chains below, sequenced in a study of blood T cell repertoires in COVID-19. Only in-frame clones appear in the TCRdb table, and some are missing; sequencing was by immunoSEQ multiplex PCR. Among around 350,000 clones listed, 85% to 90% were seen once. Sequencing was carried out using peripheral blood. These receptors were taken from a human donor in a cohort sampled during active COVID-19.

The chain joins TRBV19 to TRBJ2-5; 12 nucleotides align to TRBD2. This CDR3 region has 17 residues. In germline, CDR1 is LNHDA, CDR2 SQIVND (reference sequence). V shed 4 bases, J shed 1 base, and the junction held 7 bases outside the gene matches. The CDR3 here is CASSTYLAGGPQETQYF. The CDR3 region has the DNA TGTGCCAGTAGTACCTATCTAGCGGGAGGGCCCCAAGAGACCCAGTACTTC.

The DNA for the CDR3 is TGTGCCAGCAGCCCCACCGGGACTAGACCCAATGAGCAGTTCTTC. It specifies CASSPTGTRPNEQFF. The chain combines TRBV7-2 with TRBJ2-1; 8 bases align to TRBD2. Trimming took 5 bases from V and 6 from J; bases not matched to a gene: 9. This CDR3 contains 15 residues. Germline V gene data show CDR1 as SGHTA and CDR2 as FQGNSA.

The rearrangement uses TRBV3-1 (or the pseudogene TRBV3-2) and TRBJ1-4, with unresolved D. The V and J ends lost 0 bases and 6 bases respectively, with 11 bases between them. This CDR3 comprises 15 residues. The germline V gene has CDR1 LGHDT and CDR2 YNNKEL (reference sequence). In nucleotides, the CDR3 is TGTGCCAGCAGCCAAGATAAAGCGAGGGATGAAAAACTGTTTTTT. Its translation is CASSQDKARDEKLFF.

The chain is built from TRBV10-3 and TRBJ1-2, with 12 bases identical to TRBD1. The J segment lost 7 bases and the V segment lost 11 bases, leaving 14 bases of the junction unmatched. CDR3 length: 15 amino acids. Germline V gene sequence: CDR1 ENHRY, CDR2 SYGVKD. CDR3 bases: TGTGCCTCCAAGGAATTCTCGGGACAGGGGGCTGGCTACACCTTC. Its translation is CASKEFSGQGAGYTF.

The chain is built from TRBV28 and TRBJ2-7; weak D call: TRBD2 (6 bases). Germline-derived CDR1 and CDR2 are MDHEN and SYDVKM. The CDR3 extends over 14 amino acids. V lost 7 bases to trimming and J lost 0 bases, with 13 bases between them. CDR3 sequence: CASIKEGSSYEQYF. Here the CDR3 DNA reads TGTGCCAGCATTAAGGAGGGAAGCTCCTACGAGCAGTACTTC.

This clone was picked up one time. The CDR3 region is CASSEGGDFGGYTF. Here the CDR3 DNA reads TGTGCCAGCTCAGAGGGAGGGGACTTCGGTGGCTACACCTTC. The gene calls are TRBV18 and TRBJ1-2; weak D call: TRBD1 (5 bases). V was cut by 5 bases and J by 7 bases, with 17 bases left in between. Germline loops: CDR1 KGHSH, CDR2 LQKENI. The CDR3 spans 14 residues. Drawing the rest from reference TRBV18 and TRBJ1-2, the complete variable domain is NAGVMQNPRHLVRRRGQEARLRCSPMKGHSHVYWYRQLPEEGLKFMVYLQKENIIDESGMPKERFSAEFPKEGPSILRIQQVVRGDSAAYFCASSEGGDFGGYTFGSGTRLTVV.

The V and J genes are TRBV6-6 and TRBJ2-5, with D perhaps matching TRBD2 (6 bases). Per germline, CDR1 MNHNY and CDR2 SVGAGI (reference sequence). V lost 4 bases, J lost 2 bases, and 8 bases lay in between. This CDR3 comprises 13 residues. The CDR3 coding sequence is TGTGCCAGCAGTTGGGCGGGACAAGAGACCCAGTACTTC. Amino acids: CASSWAGQETQYF.

This clone was observed a few times. The chain carries TRBV7-9 and TRBJ1-3; D is unresolved. The ends were cut back, 1 base at V and 2 bases at J, with 3 bases in the middle. This CDR3 has 13 amino acids. Germline assignment: CDR1 SEHNR and CDR2 FQNEAQ (reference sequence). The DNA for the CDR3 is TGTGCCAGCAGCTTAGTAGCTGGAAACACCATATATTTT. Translated, it gives CASSLVAGNTIYF.

The chain couples TRBV4-1 to TRBJ2-5; TRBD1 matches at 8 bases. CDR3 length: 13 amino acids. Trimming at V came to 6 bases and at J to 5 bases, leaving 5 bases not matched to a gene. Germline lookup yields CDR1 MGHRA and CDR2 YSYEKL. The CDR3 here is CASSWTGLETQYF. The CDR3 DNA reads as TGCGCCAGCAGTTGGACAGGGTTGGAGACCCAGTACTTC.

This rearrangement joins TRBV19 to TRBJ1-3; 7 nucleotides match TRBD1. CDR1 is LNHDA and CDR2 is SQIVND in the germline V gene (reference sequence). J lost 0 bases, V lost 3 bases, and 8 bases had no gene match. This CDR3 comprises 17 residues. CDR3 residues: CASSMSRDSVSGNTIYF. CDR3 sequence (DNA): TGTGCCAGTAGTATGTCCCGGGACAGCGTCTCTGGAAACACCATATATTTT.

The chain has TRBV5-1 and TRBJ2-3; 10 bases are a match to TRBD1. Germline CDR1 and CDR2: SGHRS and YFSETQ. After removal of 3 bases from V and 4 bases from J, the junction contained 11 bases not matched to a gene. CDR3 length: 17 residues. DNA for the CDR3: TGCGCCAGCAGCTATGCCGGGACAGGGGTCTCGGCAGATACGCAGTATTTT. It is translated as CASSYAGTGVSADTQYF.

This chain joins TRBV7-3 and TRBJ2-1, with 7 positions matching TRBD2. CDR1 and CDR2 from the germline V gene are SGHTA and FQGTGA. V lost 4 bases, J lost 9 bases, and 6 bases stayed unmatched. The CDR3 has 13 residues. The CDR3 region has the DNA TGTGCCAGCAGCTCCCGGGACTATGGTGAGCAGTTCTTC. Translated: CASSSRDYGEQFF.

This clone turned up a few times. The CDR3 DNA reads TGTGCCTGGATGTACAGGGCCACTGAAGCTTTCTTT. Translated: CAWMYRATEAFF. This chain links TRBV30 with TRBJ1-1; TRBD1 is a possible D gene (6 bases). Trimming left V 4 bases short and J 4 bases short, with 10 bases between. The CDR3 loop spans 12 amino acids. Germline values: CDR1 GTSNPN, CDR2 SVGIG (reference sequence).

This chain links TRBV5-1 with TRBJ2-7, with a possible D match to TRBD1 (7 bases). CDR1 SGHRS and CDR2 YFSETQ come from the germline V gene. Trimming shortened V by 0 bases and J by 1 base, and 14 bases separated the two germline ends. The CDR3 covers 16 residues. This chain's CDR3 is CASSLEPAGGSYEQYF. CDR3 nucleotide sequence: TGCGCCAGCAGCTTGGAACCGGCAGGGGGGTCCTACGAGCAGTACTTC.

This chain links TRBV6-2 or TRBV6-3 with TRBJ2-5; 8 bases are shared with TRBD1. The germline V gene encodes CDR1 MNHEY and CDR2 SVGEGT. The trim removed 5 bases at V and 5 bases at J, leaving 10 bases unmatched. The CDR3 covers 15 residues. In nucleotides, the CDR3 is TGTGCCAGCAGTCCCCAAGGACAGGGTAGGGAGACCCAGTACTTC. Its translation is CASSPQGQGRETQYF.

V and J are TRBV7-3 and TRBJ2-3; 7 bases are shared with TRBD2. The CDR3 runs to 17 residues. Germline assignment: CDR1 SGHTA and CDR2 FQGTGA. Losses at the gene ends were 0 bases for V and 0 bases for J; bases not matched to a gene: 6. The CDR3 spells CASSLTPGLLSTDTQYF. CDR3 nucleotide sequence: TGTGCCAGCAGCTTAACCCCGGGACTATTGAGCACAGATACGCAGTATTTT.

The gene calls are TRBV7-9 and TRBJ2-5; a weak D match, TRBD2 (6 bases). V lost 5 bases and J lost 0, with 10 bases in between. The CDR3 has 14 amino acids. Per the germline V gene, CDR1 is SEHNR and CDR2 is FQNEAQ (reference sequence). The CDR3 here is CASSSWDYQETQYF. CDR3 nucleotide sequence: TGTGCCAGCAGCAGTTGGGACTACCAAGAGACCCAGTACTTC. Full variable domain (remainder filled in from reference TRBV7-9 and TRBJ2-5): DTGVSQNPRHKITKRGQNVTFRCDPISEHNRLYWYRQTLGQGPEFLTYFQNEAQLEKSRLLSDRFSAERPKGSFSTLEIQRTEQGDSAMYLCASSSWDYQETQYFGPGTRLLVL.

This clone has a handful of counts. The chain couples TRBV7-9 to TRBJ1-2; D uncertain. The CDR3 extends over 14 amino acids. The V end lost 1 base, the J end lost 8 bases, and 14 bases lay between the germline ends. Germline CDR1 SEHNR, CDR2 FQNEAQ (reference sequence). The DNA for the CDR3 is TGTGCCAGCAGCTTAGATCTGGGAGGAACCGGCTACACCTTC. Amino acids: CASSLDLGGTGYTF.

The J gene is TRBJ2-7, the V gene TRBV15; D is possibly TRBD1 (6 bases). This CDR3 spans 14 amino acids. CDR1 LNHNV and CDR2 YYDKDF come from the germline V gene (reference sequence). Trimming took 0 bases from V and 7 from J, leaving 13 bases between them. CDR3 in amino acids: CATSRDVGAREQYF. In DNA form, the CDR3 reads TGTGCCACCAGCAGAGATGTGGGGGCAAGGGAGCAGTACTTC.

This clone is a singleton in its sample. The chain recombines TRBV18 with TRBJ2-5; 10 nucleotides match TRBD1. The ends lost 3 bases at V and 4 bases at J; junction bases unmatched: 5. CDR3 length: 15 residues. Per the germline V gene, CDR1 is KGHSH and CDR2 is LQKENI. The CDR3 DNA reads as TGTGCCAGCTCACCTTCTCGGACAGGGGGAGAGACCCAGTACTTC. The encoded protein is CASSPSRTGGETQYF.

This rearrangement joins TRBV9 to TRBJ2-3; tentatively, D is TRBD2 (6 bases). The CDR3 totals 15 residues. Germline V CDR1 and CDR2: SGDLS, YYNGEE. V lost 4 bases and J 5 bases, leaving 17 bases between the germline ends. The CDR3 protein is CASSQDSSVGDTQYF. In nucleotides, the CDR3 is TGTGCCAGCAGCCAAGACTCTAGCGTCGGAGATACGCAGTATTTT.

J is TRBJ2-3 and V is TRBV10-3; the D gene is possibly TRBD2 (7 bases). CDR1 and CDR2 (germline): ENHRY, SYGVKD. V was shortened by 5 bases and J by 5 bases, with 20 bases between the two germline ends. The CDR3 spans 16 residues. In DNA, the CDR3 is TGTGCCATCAGTTCGGGGCTCACGGGGGGCGAAGATACGCAGTATTTT. Its translation is CAISSGLTGGEDTQYF.

This clone was detected many times. The chain joins TRBV3-1 (or the pseudogene TRBV3-2) to TRBJ2-3, with 8 nucleotides matching TRBD1. The germline CDR1 and CDR2 sequences are LGHDT and YNNKEL (reference sequence). The trim removed 4 bases at V and 2 bases at J, leaving 5 bases unmatched. The CDR3 is 15 residues long. The CDR3: CASSPGQGDTDTQYF. Here the CDR3 DNA reads TGTGCCAGCAGCCCCGGACAGGGAGACACAGATACGCAGTATTTT.

The chain employs TRBV5-6 and TRBJ2-5; tentative D call: TRBD1 (6 bases). Germline CDR1 is SGHDT and CDR2 is YYEEEE. Trimming removed 0 bases at V and 0 bases at J, with 15 bases between. This CDR3 has 17 residues. In DNA, the CDR3 is TGTGCCAGCAGCTTGGGACTCGGCAGGGGCTACCAAGAGACCCAGTACTTC. Protein product: CASSLGLGRGYQETQYF.

V usage is TRBV5-1 and J usage is TRBJ2-5, with 7 bases that match TRBD2. Looked up from germline, CDR1 is SGHRS and CDR2 is YFSETQ. The junction had 7 bases not matched to a gene; V was cut back by 0 bases and J by 5 bases. CDR3 length equals 15 residues. The CDR3 loop reads CASSLAGGSDETQYF. DNA of the CDR3: TGCGCCAGCAGCTTGGCGGGCGGGAGTGACGAGACCCAGTACTTC.

The chain uses TRBV11-2 and TRBJ2-1; 7 bases are a match to TRBD2. This CDR3 has 17 residues. The V segment lost 7 bases and the J segment 6 bases; nucleotides outside the gene matches: 18. The germline CDR1 and CDR2 sequences are SGHAT and FQNNGV. This CDR3 reads CASNPRRVGREGNEQFF. The CDR3 nucleotides are TGTGCCAGCAACCCCCGGAGGGTTGGCAGGGAGGGCAATGAGCAGTTCTTC.